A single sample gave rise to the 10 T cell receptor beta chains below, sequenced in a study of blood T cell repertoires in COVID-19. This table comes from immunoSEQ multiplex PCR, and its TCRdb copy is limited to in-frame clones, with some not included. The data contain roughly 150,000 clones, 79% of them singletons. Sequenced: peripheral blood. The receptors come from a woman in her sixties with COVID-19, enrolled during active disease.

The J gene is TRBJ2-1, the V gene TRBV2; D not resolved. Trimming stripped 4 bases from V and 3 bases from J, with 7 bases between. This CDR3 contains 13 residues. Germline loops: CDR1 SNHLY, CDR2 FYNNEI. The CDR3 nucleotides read TGTGCCAGCAGTGTTCTGTTCTACAATGAGCAGTTCTTC. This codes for CASSVLFYNEQFF.

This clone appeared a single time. The CDR3 protein is CASSQDWGSGDPTNTGELFF. Here the CDR3 DNA reads TGTGCCAGCAGCCAAGATTGGGGTAGCGGGGACCCCACGAACACCGGGGAGCTGTTTTTT. The chain employs TRBV3-1 (or the pseudogene TRBV3-2) and TRBJ2-2; TRBD2 aligns across 8 bases. This CDR3 is 20 amino acids long. Germline CDR1 is LGHDT and CDR2 is YNNKEL (reference sequence). V was clipped by 0 bases and J by 0 bases; unmatched bases: 12.

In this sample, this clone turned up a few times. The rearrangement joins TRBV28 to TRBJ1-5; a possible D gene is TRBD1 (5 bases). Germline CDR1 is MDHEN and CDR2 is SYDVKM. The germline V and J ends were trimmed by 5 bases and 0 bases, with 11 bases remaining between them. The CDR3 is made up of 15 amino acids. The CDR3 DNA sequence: TGTGCCAGCAGTATCAGGGAACGTAGCAATCAGCCCCAGCATTTT. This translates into CASSIRERSNQPQHF.

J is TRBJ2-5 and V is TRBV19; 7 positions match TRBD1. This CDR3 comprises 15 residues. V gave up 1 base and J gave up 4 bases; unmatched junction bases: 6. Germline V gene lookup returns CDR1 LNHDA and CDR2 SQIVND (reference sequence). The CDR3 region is CASSIVGGQAETQYF. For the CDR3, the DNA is TGTGCCAGTAGTATAGTGGGCGGACAGGCAGAGACCCAGTACTTC.

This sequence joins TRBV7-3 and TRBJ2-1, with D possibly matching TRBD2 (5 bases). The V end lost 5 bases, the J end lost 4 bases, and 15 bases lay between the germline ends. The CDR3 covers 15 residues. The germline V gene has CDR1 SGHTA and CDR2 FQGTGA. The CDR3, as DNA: TGTGCCAGCAGCCCACCGGGGTTTAGGTACAATGAGCAGTTCTTC. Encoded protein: CASSPPGFRYNEQFF.

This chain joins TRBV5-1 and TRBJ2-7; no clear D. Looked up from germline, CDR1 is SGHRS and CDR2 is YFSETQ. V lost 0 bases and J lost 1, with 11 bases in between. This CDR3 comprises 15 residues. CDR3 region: CASSLGRLVSYEQYF. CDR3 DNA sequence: TGCGCCAGCAGCTTGGGTCGACTCGTTTCCTACGAGCAGTACTTC.

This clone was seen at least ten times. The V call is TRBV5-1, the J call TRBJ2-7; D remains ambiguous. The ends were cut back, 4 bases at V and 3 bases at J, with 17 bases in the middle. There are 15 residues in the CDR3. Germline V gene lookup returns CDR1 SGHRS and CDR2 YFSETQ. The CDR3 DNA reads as TGCGCCAGCAGCCATCAGGATCGGCTTCGCTACGAGCAGTACTTC. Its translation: CASSHQDRLRYEQYF.

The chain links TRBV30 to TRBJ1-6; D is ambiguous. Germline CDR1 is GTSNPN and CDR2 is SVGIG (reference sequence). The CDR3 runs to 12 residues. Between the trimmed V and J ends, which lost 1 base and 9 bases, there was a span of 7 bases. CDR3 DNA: TGTGCCTGGAGTGCGCGCGCTTCACCCCTCCACTTT. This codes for CAWSARASPLHF.

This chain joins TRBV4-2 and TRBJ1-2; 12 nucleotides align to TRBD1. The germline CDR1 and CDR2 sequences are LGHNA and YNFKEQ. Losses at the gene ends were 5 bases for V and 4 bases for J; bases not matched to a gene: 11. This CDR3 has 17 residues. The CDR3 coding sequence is TGTGCCAGCAGCGAACCGGGACAGGGGGCAACATCCTATGGCTACACCTTC. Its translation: CASSEPGQGATSYGYTF.

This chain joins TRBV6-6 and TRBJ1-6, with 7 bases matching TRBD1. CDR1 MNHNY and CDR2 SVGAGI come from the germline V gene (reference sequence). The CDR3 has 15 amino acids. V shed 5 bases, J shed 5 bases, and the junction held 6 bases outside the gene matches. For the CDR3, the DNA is TGTGCCAGCAGTACCGCGGGACAGAATAATTCACCCCTCCACTTT. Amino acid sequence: CASSTAGQNNSPLHF.